This T cell receptor beta chain derives from a study of blood T cell repertoires in COVID-19. Original methodology: Amplified reference gene primers provided the basis for estimating nucleated cell counts. Assay: immunoSEQ multiplex PCR; the TCRdb copy retains only in-frame clones and omits some. D and trimming were read from the DNA, whereas the V and J calls and clone size are those reported in that table. The data hold some 48,000 clones, with 82% observed a single time. The CDR3 spans 17 residues. Germline V CDR1 and CDR2: SEHNR, FQNEAQ (reference sequence). J gave up 4 bases and V 4 bases, and 13 bases lay outside the gene matches.

The sequence was obtained from a human donor with acute or convalescent COVID-19. The donor label of this sample is uncertain. The chain is built from TRBV7-9 and TRBJ2-3, with TRBD2 identical over 8 bases. The specimen was peripheral blood. The CDR3 sequence is CASSSFGRGGPSDTQYF. The CDR3 DNA reads TGTGCCAGCAGCTCGTTTGGGCGCGGGGGGCCTTCAGATACGCAGTATTTT.